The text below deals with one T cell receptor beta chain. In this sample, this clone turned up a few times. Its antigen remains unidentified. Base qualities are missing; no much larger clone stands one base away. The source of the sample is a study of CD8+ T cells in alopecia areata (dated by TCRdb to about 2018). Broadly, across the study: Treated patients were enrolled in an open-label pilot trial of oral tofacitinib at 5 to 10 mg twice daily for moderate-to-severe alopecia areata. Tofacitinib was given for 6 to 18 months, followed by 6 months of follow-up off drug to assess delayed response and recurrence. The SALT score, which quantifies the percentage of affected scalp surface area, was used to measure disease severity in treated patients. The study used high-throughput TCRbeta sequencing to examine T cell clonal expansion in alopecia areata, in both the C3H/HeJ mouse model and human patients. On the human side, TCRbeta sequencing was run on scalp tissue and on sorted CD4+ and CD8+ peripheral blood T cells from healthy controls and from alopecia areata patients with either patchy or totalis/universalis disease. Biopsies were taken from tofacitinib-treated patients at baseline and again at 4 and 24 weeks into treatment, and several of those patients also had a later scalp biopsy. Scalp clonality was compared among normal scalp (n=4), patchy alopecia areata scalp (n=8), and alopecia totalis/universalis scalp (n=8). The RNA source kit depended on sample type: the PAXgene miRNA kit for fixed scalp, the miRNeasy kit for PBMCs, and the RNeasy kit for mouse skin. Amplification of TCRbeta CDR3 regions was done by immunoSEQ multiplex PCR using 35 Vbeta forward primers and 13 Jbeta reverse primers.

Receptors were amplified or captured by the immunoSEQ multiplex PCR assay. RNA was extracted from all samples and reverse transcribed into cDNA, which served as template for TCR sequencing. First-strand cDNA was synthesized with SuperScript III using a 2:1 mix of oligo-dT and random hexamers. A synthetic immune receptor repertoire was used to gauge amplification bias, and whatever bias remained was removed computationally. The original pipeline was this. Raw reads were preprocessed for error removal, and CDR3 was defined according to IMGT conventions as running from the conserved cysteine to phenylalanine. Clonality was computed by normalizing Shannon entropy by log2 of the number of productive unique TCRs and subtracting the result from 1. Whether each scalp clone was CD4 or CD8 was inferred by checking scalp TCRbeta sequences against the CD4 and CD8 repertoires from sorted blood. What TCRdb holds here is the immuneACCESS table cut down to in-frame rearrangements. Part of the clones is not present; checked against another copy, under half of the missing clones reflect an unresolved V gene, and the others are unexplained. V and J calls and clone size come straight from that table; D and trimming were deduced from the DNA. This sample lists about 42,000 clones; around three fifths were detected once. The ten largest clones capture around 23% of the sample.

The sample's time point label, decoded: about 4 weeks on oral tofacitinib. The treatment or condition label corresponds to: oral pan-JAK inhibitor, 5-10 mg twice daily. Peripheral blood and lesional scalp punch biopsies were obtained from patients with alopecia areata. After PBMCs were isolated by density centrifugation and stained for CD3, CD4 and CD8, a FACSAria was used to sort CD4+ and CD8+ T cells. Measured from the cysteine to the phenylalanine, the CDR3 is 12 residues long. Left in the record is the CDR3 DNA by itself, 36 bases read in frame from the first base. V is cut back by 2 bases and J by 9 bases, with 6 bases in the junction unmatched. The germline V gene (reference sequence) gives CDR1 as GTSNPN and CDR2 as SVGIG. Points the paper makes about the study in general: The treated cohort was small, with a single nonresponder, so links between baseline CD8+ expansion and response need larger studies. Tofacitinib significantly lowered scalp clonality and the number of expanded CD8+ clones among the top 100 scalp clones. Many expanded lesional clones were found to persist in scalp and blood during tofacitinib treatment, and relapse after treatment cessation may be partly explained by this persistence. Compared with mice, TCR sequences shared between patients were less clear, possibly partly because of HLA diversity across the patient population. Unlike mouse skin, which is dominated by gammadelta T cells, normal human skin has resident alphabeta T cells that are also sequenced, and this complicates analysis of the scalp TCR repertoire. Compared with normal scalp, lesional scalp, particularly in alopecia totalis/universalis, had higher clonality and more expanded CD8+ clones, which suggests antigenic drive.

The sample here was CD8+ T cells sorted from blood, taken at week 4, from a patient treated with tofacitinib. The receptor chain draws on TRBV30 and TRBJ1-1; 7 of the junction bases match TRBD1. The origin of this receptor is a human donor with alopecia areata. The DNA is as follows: TGTGCCTGGAGTACGGGACAGAGAAAAGCTTTCTTT. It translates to CAWSTGQRKAFF.